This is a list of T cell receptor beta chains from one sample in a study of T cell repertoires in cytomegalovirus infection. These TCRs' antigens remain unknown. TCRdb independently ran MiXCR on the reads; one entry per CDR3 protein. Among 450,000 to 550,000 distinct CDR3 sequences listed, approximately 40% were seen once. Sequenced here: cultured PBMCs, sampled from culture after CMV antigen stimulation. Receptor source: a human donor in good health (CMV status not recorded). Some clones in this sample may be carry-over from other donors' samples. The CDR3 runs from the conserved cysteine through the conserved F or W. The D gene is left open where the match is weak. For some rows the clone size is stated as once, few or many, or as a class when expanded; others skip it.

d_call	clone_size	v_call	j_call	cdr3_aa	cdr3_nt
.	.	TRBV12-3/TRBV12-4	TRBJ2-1	CASSRTTPTNEQFF	TGTGCCAGCAGTCGGACTACCCCGACAAATGAGCAGTTCTTC
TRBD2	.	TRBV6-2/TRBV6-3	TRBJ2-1	CASSYGGLGGSYNEQFF	TGTGCCAGCAGTTACGGCGGTTTGGGGGGGTCCTACAATGAGCAGTTCTTC
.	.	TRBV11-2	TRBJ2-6	CASSLGLNWPGANVLTF	TGTGCCAGCAGCTTAGGCCTGAATTGGCCTGGGGCCAACGTCCTGACTTTC
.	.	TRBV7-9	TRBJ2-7	CASAPYEQYF	TGTGCCAGCGCCCCGTACGAGCAGTACTTC
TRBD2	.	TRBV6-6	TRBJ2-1	CASSYASGTNNEQFF	TGTGCCAGCAGTTACGCTAGCGGGACCAACAATGAGCAGTTCTTC
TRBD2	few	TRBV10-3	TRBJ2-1	CAISESGRDEQFF	TGTGCCATCAGTGAAAGCGGGAGGGACGAGCAGTTCTTC
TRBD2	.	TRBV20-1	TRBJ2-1	CSALVGGDYNEQFF	TGCAGTGCCCTTGTTGGGGGGGATTACAATGAGCAGTTCTTC
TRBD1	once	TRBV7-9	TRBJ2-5	CASSFRTGGEGTQYF	TGTGCCAGCAGCTTTCGAACAGGGGGCGAAGGGACCCAGTACTTC
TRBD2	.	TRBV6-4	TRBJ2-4	CASKLSSGRIPKNIQYF	TGTGCCAGCAAACTTAGTAGCGGGAGGATCCCCAAAAACATTCAGTACTTC
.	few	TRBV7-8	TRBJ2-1	CASSEGAYNEQFF	TGTGCCAGCAGCGAAGGTGCCTACAATGAGCAGTTCTTC
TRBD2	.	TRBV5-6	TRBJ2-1	CASNLGLAGVGNEQFF	TGTGCCAGCAACCTGGGGTTAGCGGGGGTCGGCAATGAGCAGTTCTTC
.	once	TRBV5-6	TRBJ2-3	CASSFGIRTDTQYF	TGTGCCAGCAGCTTTGGGATCCGCACAGATACGCAGTATTTT
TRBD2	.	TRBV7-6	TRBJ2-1	CASSLVASGLSYNEQFF	TGTGCCAGCAGCTTAGTAGCTAGCGGCCTCTCCTACAATGAGCAGTTCTTC
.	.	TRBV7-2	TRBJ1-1	CASSLHEFRLMNTEAFF	TGTGCCAGCAGCTTACACGAGTTTAGACTCATGAACACTGAAGCTTTCTTT
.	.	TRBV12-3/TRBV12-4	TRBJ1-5	CASSPTRGGYSNQPQHF	TGTGCCAGCAGCCCTACCCGGGGCGGTTATAGCAATCAGCCCCAGCATTTT
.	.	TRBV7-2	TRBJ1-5	CASSLYYSNQPQHF	TGTGCCAGCAGCTTATACTATAGCAATCAGCCCCAGCATTTT
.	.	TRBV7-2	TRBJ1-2	CASSLAVNSGYGYTF	TGTGCCAGCAGCTTAGCGGTAAATAGCGGCTATGGCTACACCTTC
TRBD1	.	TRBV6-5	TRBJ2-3	CASSYSGTGGTDTQYF	TGTGCCAGCAGTTACTCCGGGACAGGGGGCACAGATACGCAGTATTTT
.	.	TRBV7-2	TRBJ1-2	CASSPDYMRTYGYTF	TGTGCCAGCAGCCCGGACTATATGAGAACCTATGGCTACACCTTC
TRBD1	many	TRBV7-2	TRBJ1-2	CASSPGTALNYGYTF	TGTGCCAGCAGCCCCGGGACAGCACTAAACTATGGCTACACCTTC
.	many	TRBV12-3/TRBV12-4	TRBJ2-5	CASSQRETQYF	TGTGCCAGCAGCCAACGGGAGACCCAGTACTTC
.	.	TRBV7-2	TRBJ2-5	CASSFRAEAQYF	TGTGCCAGCAGCTTTAGGGCAGAGGCCCAGTACTTC
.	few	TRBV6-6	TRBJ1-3	CATITQSGGNSYSGNTIYF	TGTGCCACCATCACCCAGAGTGGCGGGAACAGCTACTCTGGAAACACCATATATTTT
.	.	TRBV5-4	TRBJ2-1	CASSPRGVFVNEQFF	TGTGCCAGCAGTCCCAGGGGGGTTTTTGTGAATGAGCAGTTCTTC
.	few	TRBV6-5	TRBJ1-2	CASSSSTGPRRYGYTF	.
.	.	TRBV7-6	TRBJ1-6	CASSRTVSYNSPLHF	TGTGCCAGCAGCCGGACGGTCTCCTATAATTCACCCCTCCACTTT
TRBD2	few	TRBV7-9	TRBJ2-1	CASSPFSGTPYNEQFF	TGTGCCAGCAGCCCATTTAGCGGGACCCCCTACAATGAGCAGTTCTTC
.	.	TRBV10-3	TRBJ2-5	CAISKRTGETQYF	TGTGCCATCAGTAAGAGGACTGGAGAGACCCAGTACTTC
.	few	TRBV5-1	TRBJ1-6	CASSPGGDLSDSPLHF	TGCGCCAGCAGCCCGGGGGGGGACCTTTCGGATTCACCCCTCCACTTT
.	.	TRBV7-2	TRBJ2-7	CASSLGADEQYF	TGTGCCAGCAGCTTGGGGGCGGACGAGCAGTACTTC
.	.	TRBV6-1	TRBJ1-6	CASSESGGLGSPLHF	TGTGCCAGCAGTGAATCCGGGGGGTTAGGTTCACCCCTCCACTTT
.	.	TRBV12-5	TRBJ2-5	CASGLEGIQETQYF	TGTGCTAGTGGTTTGGAGGGGATCCAAGAGACCCAGTACTTC
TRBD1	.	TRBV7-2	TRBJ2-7	CASKIDRALYEQYF	TGTGCCAGCAAGATCGACAGGGCACTCTACGAGCAGTACTTC
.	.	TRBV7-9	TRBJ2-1	CASSFWTGTPGDEQFF	TGTGCCAGCAGCTTTTGGACCGGGACCCCTGGGGATGAGCAGTTCTTC
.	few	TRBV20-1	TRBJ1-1	CSAREVPGANTEAFF	TGCAGTGCTAGAGAAGTACCAGGAGCGAACACTGAAGCTTTCTTT
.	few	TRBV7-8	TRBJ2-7	CASSLRDVAYEQYF	TGTGCCAGCAGCCTCCGGGACGTTGCCTACGAGCAGTACTTC
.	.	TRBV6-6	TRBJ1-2	CASSPRWGAHGYTF	TGTGCCAGCAGTCCCAGGTGGGGGGCGCATGGCTACACCTTC
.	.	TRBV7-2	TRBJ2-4	CASSLGLSGGRDIQYF	TGTGCCAGCAGCTTAGGGCTGTCCGGGGGGCGGGACATTCAGTACTTC
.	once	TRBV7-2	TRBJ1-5	CASSLTRDNQPQHF	TGTGCCAGCAGCTTAACCAGGGACAATCAGCCCCAGCATTTT
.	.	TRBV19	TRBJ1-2	CASHATTVYGYTF	TGTGCCAGCCATGCTACAACAGTTTATGGCTACACCTTC
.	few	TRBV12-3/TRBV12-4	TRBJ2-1	CASTASVGNEQFF	TGTGCCAGCACCGCTTCGGTGGGCAATGAGCAGTTCTTC
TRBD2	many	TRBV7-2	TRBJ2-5	CASSLGRGSGGAWETQYF	TGTGCCAGCAGCTTAGGTCGGGGAAGCGGGGGGGCCTGGGAGACCCAGTACTTC
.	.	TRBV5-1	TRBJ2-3	CASSSRPETDTQYF	TGCGCCAGCAGCTCTCGGCCCGAAACAGATACGCAGTATTTT
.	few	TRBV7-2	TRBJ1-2	CASSLGNGENYGYTF	TGTGCCAGCAGCTTAGGAAACGGGGAGAACTATGGCTACACCTTC
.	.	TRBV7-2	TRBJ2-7	CASSPLVATEQYF	TGTGCCAGCAGCCCTCTGGTAGCGACCGAGCAGTACTTC
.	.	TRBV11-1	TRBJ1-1	CASSLAPVAEAFF	TGTGCCAGCAGCTTAGCCCCCGTAGCTGAAGCTTTCTTT